One sample yielded the 4 T cell receptor beta chains listed below, sequenced in a study of T cells in Graves' hyperthyroidism and ophthalmopathy. The TCR beta CDR3 regions underwent amplification using RNA transcripts as the source. TCR CDR3 regions were first amplified by RT-PCR with HTBI primers. TCRdb fed the multiplex PCR reads into MiXCR, producing one record per CDR3 protein. Of over 700,000 distinct CDR3 sequences in the sample, more than 30% are singletons; the top ten hold approximately 8.7%. The sample taken for sequencing was blood. The receptors shown here come from a man in his late teens or twenties with Graves' hyperthyroidism.

This clonotype appeared a few times. V and J are TRBV5-1 and TRBJ1-1; perhaps TRBD1 as D (6 bases). Germline assignment: CDR1 SGHRS and CDR2 YFSETQ. V dropped 2 bases and J dropped 3 bases, with 14 bases sitting between them. The CDR3 runs 15 residues. The CDR3 coding sequence is TGCGCCAGCAGCTTCCCAAGGGGGGCCGACACTGAAGCTTTCTTT. This codes for CASSFPRGADTEAFF.

The chain couples TRBV6-5 to TRBJ2-2; TRBD1 might be the D (5 bases). The length of the CDR3 is 14 residues. In germline, CDR1 is MNHEY, CDR2 SVGAGI. The ends were cut back, 0 bases at V and 6 bases at J, with 8 bases in the middle. CDR3 region: CASSYSGPAGELFF. CDR3 nucleotide sequence: TGTGCCAGCAGTTACTCGGGGCCGGCCGGGGAGCTGTTTTTT.

On this clonotype: This may be a read error: a much more frequent sequence differs by one nucleotide. The rearrangement links TRBV9 to TRBJ1-4, with D tentatively TRBD1 (6 bases). Germline-derived CDR1 and CDR2 are SGDLS and YYNGEE. There are 14 residues in the CDR3. Trimming took off 4 bases at V and 4 bases at J, with 11 bases between the two ends. The CDR3 nucleotides read TGTGCCAGCAGCTTGGAGGGGGATAATGAAAAACTGTTTTTT. As protein: CASSLEGDNEKLFF.

The table lists this clonotype with many counts. V and J are TRBV19 and TRBJ2-6; D gene unclear. Germline CDR1 LNHDA, CDR2 SQIVND (reference sequence). The CDR3 is made up of 16 amino acids. The V end lost 1 base, the J end lost 2 bases, and 9 bases lay between the germline ends. The CDR3, as DNA: TGTGCCAGTAGTATAGCCCGTACCGCTGGGGCCAACGTCCTGACTTTC. Translation: CASSIARTAGANVLTF.